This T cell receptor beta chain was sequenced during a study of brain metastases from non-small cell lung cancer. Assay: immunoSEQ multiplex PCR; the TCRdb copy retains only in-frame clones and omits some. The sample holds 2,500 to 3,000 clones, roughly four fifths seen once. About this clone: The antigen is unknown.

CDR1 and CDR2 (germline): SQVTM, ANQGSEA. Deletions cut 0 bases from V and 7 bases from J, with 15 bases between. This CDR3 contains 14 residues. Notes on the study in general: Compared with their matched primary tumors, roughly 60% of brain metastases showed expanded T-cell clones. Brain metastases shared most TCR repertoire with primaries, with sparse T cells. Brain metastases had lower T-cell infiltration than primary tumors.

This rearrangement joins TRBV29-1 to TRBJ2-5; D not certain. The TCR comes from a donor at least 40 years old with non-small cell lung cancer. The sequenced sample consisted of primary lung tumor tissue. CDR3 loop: CSVEDRIGKRTQYF. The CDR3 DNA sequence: TGCAGCGTTGAAGATCGTATAGGGAAGAGGACCCAGTACTTC.